Listed here are 22 T cell receptor beta chains from one sample, sequenced in a study of molecular identifiers for immune sequencing clone quantification. Each CDR3 protein gets one entry after TCRdb re-called the PCR reads with MiXCR. The sample carries 7,800 or so distinct CDR3 sequences, roughly a third recorded once. Sequenced: naive CD8+ T cells from blood, with Jurkat cell RNA spiked in. Described subset: FACS-sorted CD8+CD4-CCR7+CD45RA+ naive T cells. Receptors originate from a human donor in good health. Some libraries in this study had Jurkat cell RNA spiked in.

This clonotype was counted a few times. The chain has TRBV7-6 and TRBJ2-2, with D perhaps matching TRBD2 (5 bases). V shed 6 bases and J shed 3 bases, with 14 bases lying between them. The CDR3 spans 15 residues. Germline loops: CDR1 SGHVS, CDR2 FNYEAQ. Here the CDR3 reads CASRPLGSYTGELFF. The CDR3 DNA is TGTGCCAGCAGACCACTAGGGTCCTACACCGGGGAGCTGTTTTTT.

This clonotype was observed a handful of times. The V gene is TRBV15, the J gene TRBJ1-4; D might be TRBD1 (5 bases). Germline V gene lookup returns CDR1 LNHNV and CDR2 YYDKDF (reference sequence). V was clipped by 5 bases and J by 4 bases, with 11 bases between them. The CDR3 length is 14 residues. The CDR3 DNA is TGTGCCACCAGCGACGGGGCCCTTAATGAAAAACTGTTTTTT. It specifies CATSDGALNEKLFF.

This clonotype turned up a few times. V gene TRBV20-1 combines with J gene TRBJ2-3; TRBD1 agrees at 9 bases. The trim removed 5 bases at V and 3 bases at J, leaving 9 bases unmatched. Germline V CDR1 and CDR2: DFQATT, SNEGSKA (reference sequence). CDR3 length equals 15 residues. CDR3 DNA: TGCAGTGCTTTTACAGGGGGCTTTGGAACAGATACGCAGTATTTT. It encodes CSAFTGGFGTDTQYF.

CDR3 amino acids: CASSGSKGRSYEQYF. The CDR3 DNA reads TGCGCCAGCAGTGGAAGTAAGGGACGATCCTACGAGCAGTACTTC. The chain recombines TRBV10-1 with TRBJ2-7; D possibly matches TRBD1 or TRBD2 (5 bases each). Germline V gene data show CDR1 as WNHNN and CDR2 as SYGVQD (reference sequence). V lost 4 bases and J lost 1, with 14 bases in between. This CDR3 has 15 residues.

The chain carries TRBV28 and TRBJ2-1; no clear D. With 6 bases removed from V and 15 bases from J, the gap between germline ends came to 18 bases. CDR3 size: 12 residues. CDR1 and CDR2 from the germline V gene are MDHEN and SYDVKM. CDR3 DNA sequence: TGTGCCAGCAGATCCACCCTCAAGTCGTCGTTCTTC. It specifies CASRSTLKSSFF.

This clonotype was detected once. This chain uses TRBV20-1 with TRBJ2-7; D is possibly TRBD1 (5 bases). This CDR3 contains 16 residues. The germline V gene encodes CDR1 DFQATT and CDR2 SNEGSKA (reference sequence). V lost 6 bases, J lost 5 bases, and 26 bases lay in between. CDR3 residues: CSAPPQTDLTNNEQYF. The CDR3 DNA reads as TGCAGTGCCCCTCCCCAGACAGACCTAACCAACAACGAGCAGTACTTC.

Concerning this clonotype itself: This clone may be a read error of a much larger clone one base away. This CDR3 fails to terminate in the conserved phenylalanine or tryptophan, so it likely reflects a read error. The CDR3 region has the DNA TGTGCCAGCAGCCATGGGACAGATACGCAGTATTGT. Translated: CASSHGTDTQYC. This chain uses TRBV5-6 with TRBJ2-3; D not resolved. This CDR3 comprises 12 residues. Germline-derived CDR1 and CDR2 are SGHDT and YYEEEE. The ends were cut back, 4 bases at V and 3 bases at J, with 6 bases in the middle.

Turning to this clonotype: Since a much larger clone is just one base distant, this may be a read error. CDR3 sequence: CASSKWGVGETQYF. The CDR3 nucleotides read TGTGCCAGCAGCAAATGGGGGGTTGGAGAGACCCAGTACTTC. The chain joins TRBV21-1 to TRBJ2-5; the table calls TRBD1, which could not be checked here. TRBV21-1 corresponds to a pseudogene. The CDR3 sequence is 14 residues long.

As for this clonotype: Since a much larger clone is just one base distant, this may be a read error. The genes are TRBV7-9 and TRBJ2-7; D perhaps matches TRBD2 (5 bases). Germline V lookup: CDR1 SEHNR, CDR2 FQNEAQ (reference sequence). Trimming removed 3 bases at V and 7 bases at J, with 10 bases between. CDR3 length: 12 residues. CDR3: CASSFGSGEQYF. The DNA for the CDR3 is TGTGCCAGCAGCTTTGGGTCGGGAGAGCAGTACTTC. Combining the CDR3 with reference TRBV7-9 and TRBJ2-7 gives the whole variable domain DTGVSQNPRHKITKRGQNVTFRCDPISEHNRLYWYRQTLGQGPEFLTYFQNEAQLEKSRLLSDRFSAERPKGSFSTLEIQRTEQGDSAMYLCASSFGSGEQYFGPGTRLTVT.

A note on this clonotype: Since a much larger clone is just one base distant, this may be a read error. V usage is TRBV29-1 and J usage is TRBJ2-5, with D perhaps TRBD2 (5 bases). Per germline, CDR1 SQVTM and CDR2 ANQGSEA. The CDR3 spans 13 residues. V lost 4 bases to trimming and J lost 9 bases, with 18 bases between them. The CDR3 DNA reads as TGCAGCGTTGTGGACTTCAAGCTCGAGTCCCAGTACTTC. Translating gives CSVVDFKLESQYF.

Concerning this clonotype: This may come from a read error, since a much larger clone is one base off. The V and J genes are TRBV28 and TRBJ2-7, with D hard to call. The CDR3 has 11 residues. The V gene's germline CDR1 is MDHEN and CDR2 SYDVKM. The CDR3 reads CASSLSSEQYF. CDR3 DNA: TGTGCCAGCAGCCTCTCCTCCGAGCAGTACTTC.

This clonotype was found a few times. The chain carries TRBV2 and TRBJ2-1; D perhaps matches TRBD1 (6 bases). CDR3 length equals 14 residues. The V end was cut by 8 bases, the J end by 2 bases, with 13 bases between. CDR1 and CDR2 (germline): SNHLY, FYNNEI. For the CDR3, the DNA is TGTGCCAGCGCGGACAGTGGAGCCTACAATGAGCAGTTCTTC. Translated, it gives CASADSGAYNEQFF. Drawing the rest from reference TRBV2 and TRBJ2-1, the complete variable domain is EPEVTQTPSHQVTQMGQEVILRCVPISNHLYFYWYRQILGQKVEFLVSFYNNEISEKSEIFDDQFSVERPDGSNFTLKIRSTKLEDSAMYFCASADSGAYNEQFFGPGTRLTVL.

V usage is TRBV20-1 and J usage is TRBJ2-7; TRBD1 is a possible D gene (6 bases). Germline lookup yields CDR1 DFQATT and CDR2 SNEGSKA (reference sequence). The CDR3 totals 12 residues. Trimming removed 6 bases from V and 4 bases from J, with 13 bases in between. CDR3 region: CSAPQGPYEQYF. In DNA form, the CDR3 reads TGCAGTGCCCCACAGGGACCTTACGAGCAGTACTTC.

The table lists this clonotype with a few counts. The chain carries TRBV4-3 and TRBJ2-2; D gene uncertain. Germline CDR1 LGHNA, CDR2 YSLEER. The CDR3 covers 15 residues. Trimming pared 2 bases from V and 7 bases from J, leaving 14 bases between. The CDR3 region is CASSQYRSLSGELFF. The CDR3 nucleotides are TGCGCCAGCAGCCAATATAGGAGTTTGAGCGGGGAGCTGTTTTTT.

V usage is TRBV20-1 and J usage is TRBJ2-3, with D possibly matching TRBD1 (5 bases). The germline V gene has CDR1 DFQATT and CDR2 SNEGSKA (reference sequence). The CDR3 contains 12 residues. The CDR3 DNA sequence: TGCAATCGACAGCTCAACACAGATACGCAGTATTTT. Protein sequence: CNRQLNTDTQYF.

This clonotype was recorded a few times. A read error may explain this, as a much larger clone is one base away. V usage is TRBV2 and J usage is TRBJ2-7; tentatively, D is TRBD2 (5 bases). Germline-derived CDR1 and CDR2 are SNHLY and FYNNEI. The CDR3 is 14 amino acids. Trimming took off 1 base at V and 6 bases at J, with 13 bases between the two ends. The CDR3 region is CASSEVMGDFEQYF. The CDR3, as DNA: TGTGCCAGCAGTGAAGTGATGGGAGACTTCGAGCAGTACTTC.

This clonotype was seen more than once but under ten times. The rearrangement joins TRBV15 to TRBJ1-5; D is possibly TRBD1 (6 bases). Germline V CDR1 and CDR2: LNHNV, YYDKDF (reference sequence). The CDR3 extends over 14 amino acids. V lost 5 bases, J lost 6 bases, and 14 bases lay in between. For the CDR3, the DNA is TGTGCCACCAGCCTGGGGGGGGCAGGTCAGCCCCAGCATTTT. Its protein is CATSLGGAGQPQHF.

V usage is TRBV19 and J usage is TRBJ2-7, with D possibly matching TRBD2 (6 bases). Germline CDR1 reads LNHDA; CDR2 reads SQIVND (reference sequence). Trimming pared 5 bases from V and 2 bases from J, leaving 13 bases between. The CDR3 loop spans 14 amino acids. The CDR3 spells CASSSTRGAYEQYF. CDR3 DNA sequence: TGTGCCAGTAGTTCGACTAGAGGGGCCTACGAGCAGTACTTC.

Remarks on this clonotype: With a much larger clone just one base away, this may be a read error. The DNA is omitted, as the CDR3 cannot be located on it reliably, and the CDR3 follows TCRdb's listing. The V and J genes are TRBV7-6 and TRBJ2-3; TRBD1, the D gene given by the table, was not confirmed from the DNA. The CDR3 length is 20 residues, termini included. Germline V gives CDR1 SGHVS, CDR2 FNYEAQ. This chain's CDR3 is CASSSTVWGVGTGPTDTLYF.

This clonotype is medium-sized by share. The chain has TRBV6-2 or TRBV6-3 and TRBJ2-7; D gene uncertain. The V gene lost 7 bases and the J gene lost 7 bases, with 17 bases spanning the gap. This CDR3 spans 13 amino acids. Per germline, CDR1 MNHEY and CDR2 SVGEGT. The DNA for the CDR3 is TGTGCCAGCACCGAGTTCGACGTTGGGGAGCAGTACTTC. Its protein product is CASTEFDVGEQYF.

Sample share makes this clonotype medium-sized. The chain combines TRBV20-1 with TRBJ2-7, with TRBD1 matching 7 bases. This CDR3 has 14 residues. Germline CDR1 reads DFQATT; CDR2 reads SNEGSKA (reference sequence). V was clipped by 1 base and J by 3 bases; unmatched bases: 6. The CDR3 here is CSARAKGGGYEQYF. CDR3 in DNA: TGCAGTGCTAGAGCTAAAGGGGGCGGCTACGAGCAGTACTTC.

This clonotype has just a few counts. The gene calls are TRBV11-2 and TRBJ2-5; no definite D call. Trimming shortened V by 1 base and J by 5 bases, and 11 bases separated the two germline ends. There are 14 residues in the CDR3. CDR1 and CDR2 from the germline V gene are SGHAT and FQNNGV. The CDR3 DNA reads TGTGCCAGCAGCTTAGTTCTGGGCGGCGAGACCCAGTACTTC. Translated: CASSLVLGGETQYF.